A single sample gave rise to the 29 T cell receptor beta chains below, sequenced in a study of blood T cells in healthy people across ages (dated by TCRdb to the mid-2010s). Library preparation was by 5' RACE. The reads were generated on an Illumina HiSeq 2500. A second about 6 to 11 cycle PCR used a sample-barcoded 5' primer and a J-beta primer mix. TCRdb reworked the public reads: Q25 trimming with fastp, MiXCR clone assembly, productive beta chains retained. Rows matching on CDR3 protein sequence are summarized as one entry with the most common DNA and genes. This sample comprises 800,000 or so distinct CDR3 sequences, around 50% of them detected only once. In total, the top ten clones hold 15% to 20% of the sample. Sample: blood. The receptors here all came from a man aged 80 or over in good health.

About this clonotype itself: With a much larger clone just one base away, this may be a read error. The V gene is TRBV5-1, the J gene TRBJ2-1; D perhaps matches TRBD2 (6 bases). The V gene's germline CDR1 is SGHRS and CDR2 YFSETQ. CDR3 length: 14 residues. V lost 3 bases to trimming and J lost 5 bases, with 12 bases between them. The chain's CDR3 is CASSWRAYNNEQFF. CDR3 nucleotides: TGCGCCAGCAGCTGGAGGGCTTATAACAATGAGCAGTTCTTC.

This clonotype was detected only a few times. The CDR3 nucleotides read TGTGCCAGCAGCTCTCAAGGACTATACCAAGAGACCCAGTACTTC. It translates to CASSSQGLYQETQYF. J is TRBJ2-5 and V is TRBV7-8; D perhaps matches TRBD2 (6 bases). The CDR3 contains 15 residues. V gave up 4 bases and J gave up 0 bases, with 12 bases separating them. The germline V gene has CDR1 SGHVS and CDR2 FQNEAQ.

This clonotype came up once. At one end, the junction sequence differs from germline, possibly due to a read error. This chain joins TRBV9 and TRBJ1-6; D is uncertain. The CDR3 covers 14 residues. Germline CDR1 and CDR2: SGDLS and YYNGEE. The CDR3 region is CASSVEQKNSPPHF. CDR3 DNA sequence: TGTGCCAGCAGCGTAGAACAGAAAAATTCACCCCCCCACTTT.

This clonotype appeared many times. This chain joins TRBV5-1 and TRBJ2-1; D might be TRBD1 (6 bases). Trimming pared 2 bases from V and 4 bases from J, leaving 7 bases between. Germline V gene sequence: CDR1 SGHRS, CDR2 YFSETQ. CDR3 length: 13 amino acids. The CDR3 DNA reads as TGCGCCAGCAGCTTCACAGGGTACAATGAGCAGTTCTTC. As protein: CASSFTGYNEQFF. Variable domain in full (rest from reference TRBV5-1 and TRBJ2-1): KAGVTQTPRYLIKTRGQQVTLSCSPISGHRSVSWYQQTPGQGLQFLFEYFSETQRNKGNFPGRFSGRQFSNSRSEMNVSTLELGDSALYLCASSFTGYNEQFFGPGTRLTVL.

This clonotype was detected many times. The V and J genes are TRBV20-1 and TRBJ2-7; TRBD2 aligns across 7 bases. CDR1 DFQATT and CDR2 SNEGSKA come from the germline V gene (reference sequence). This CDR3 contains 11 residues. The CDR3: CSAGAVYEQYF. The CDR3 DNA follows: TGCAGCGCGGGAGCTGTCTACGAGCAGTACTTC.

Written as DNA, the CDR3 is TGCGCCAGCAGCCAAGATGAGGGGGAGACCTACGAGCAGTACTTC. Protein sequence: CASSQDEGETYEQYF. This chain joins TRBV4-1 and TRBJ2-7; weak D call: TRBD1 (6 bases). Per the germline V gene, CDR1 is MGHRA and CDR2 is YSYEKL. Trimming pared 0 bases from V and 2 bases from J, leaving 11 bases between. This CDR3 is 15 amino acids long.

The V gene is TRBV25-1, the J gene TRBJ1-2; no reliable D call. CDR3 size: 13 residues. Looked up from germline, CDR1 is MGHDK and CDR2 is SYGVNS. Trimming stripped 1 base from V and 1 base from J, with 4 bases between. The CDR3, as DNA: TGTGCCAGCAGTGAATCCGTTAACTATGGCTACACCTTC. Protein: CASSESVNYGYTF.

A note on this clonotype: A much larger clone is a single base away; this may be a read error. The gene calls are TRBV6-6 and TRBJ2-1; D gene unclear. The length of the CDR3 is 12 residues. V was trimmed by 4 bases and J by 10 bases, leaving 11 bases between them. CDR1 MNHNY and CDR2 SVGAGI come from the germline V gene (reference sequence). CDR3 DNA sequence: TGTGCCAGCAGTTCCGTGGGCTACGAGCAGTTCTTC. This codes for CASSSVGYEQFF.

This rearrangement joins TRBV12-3 or TRBV12-4 to TRBJ1-5; TRBD1 might be the D (5 bases). The CDR3 extends over 15 amino acids. Trimming shortened V by 2 bases and J by 0 bases, and 8 bases separated the two germline ends. The DNA for the CDR3 is TGTGCCAGCAGTTTAAATACAGGTAGCAATCAGCCCCAGCATTTT. Translating it yields CASSLNTGSNQPQHF.

This clonotype has more than one count but fewer than ten. The V gene is TRBV7-7, the J gene TRBJ2-1, with 11 bases identical to TRBD2. The germline V gene encodes CDR1 SSHAT and CDR2 FNYEAQ (reference sequence). The CDR3 extends over 17 amino acids. After removal of 5 bases from V and 4 bases from J, the junction contained 10 bases not matched to a gene. The CDR3 loop is CASSLRGGLADYNEQFF. In nucleotides, the CDR3 is TGTGCCAGCAGCCTCCGAGGGGGACTAGCGGATTACAATGAGCAGTTCTTC.

V is TRBV20-1 and J is TRBJ2-3, with D possibly matching TRBD2 (6 bases). Germline V gene data show CDR1 as DFQATT and CDR2 as SNEGSKA (reference sequence). The CDR3 totals 21 residues. V was trimmed by 0 bases and J by 0 bases, leaving 28 bases between them. This chain's CDR3 is CSARDVNGRITRTTSTDTQYF. CDR3 nucleotides: TGCAGTGCTAGAGATGTGAATGGTAGGATCACACGGACTACTAGCACAGATACGCAGTATTTT.

For this clonotype: The junction and the germline gene differ at one end; a read error may be behind it. The chain carries TRBV2 and TRBJ2-7, with D perhaps TRBD1 (6 bases). This CDR3 comprises 13 residues. CDR1 and CDR2 from the germline V gene are SNHLY and FYNNEI. The CDR3 DNA reads TGTGCCAGCAGCAGTGGGGGCGCGACTTTAACCAACTTC. This gives the protein CASSSGGATLTNF.

This rearrangement joins TRBV20-1 to TRBJ2-1; D possibly corresponds to TRBD2 (6 bases). Germline V gene lookup returns CDR1 DFQATT and CDR2 SNEGSKA (reference sequence). The CDR3 length is 16 residues. V was cut by 1 base and J by 0 bases, with 13 bases left in between. The CDR3 nucleotides read TGCAGTGCTAGAGTCCCGCGGGGCGACTCCTACAATGAGCAGTTCTTC. This encodes CSARVPRGDSYNEQFF.

The CDR3 coding sequence is TGTGCCAGCAGCCAGGTTATTAACCCCTTAGGCGAGCAGTACTTC. This translates into CASSQVINPLGEQYF. This chain links TRBV3-1 with TRBJ2-7, with D hard to call. Trimming removed 3 bases at V and 6 bases at J, with 18 bases between. The CDR3 extends over 15 amino acids. Germline-derived CDR1 and CDR2 are LGHDT and YNNKEL (reference sequence).

The J gene is TRBJ2-1, the V gene TRBV20-1; TRBD2 matches 11 bases. Judging by the DNA end, TRBJ2-7 fits better; the J call may be wrong. CDR1 is DFQATT and CDR2 is SNEGSKA in the germline V gene (reference sequence). This CDR3 comprises 18 residues. The CDR3, as DNA: TGCAGTGCTCGCTACCTACCGACTAGCGGGACCTCCTACAATGAGCAGTACTTC. This gives the protein CSARYLPTSGTSYNEQYF.

This clonotype has more than one count but fewer than ten. At one end, the junction sequence differs from germline, possibly due to a read error. This chain uses TRBV5-5 with TRBJ2-1; 10 nucleotides agree with TRBD1. The CDR3 is 14 residues long. Per germline, CDR1 SGHKS and CDR2 YYEKEE (reference sequence). DNA of the CDR3: TGCGCCAGCAGCTTCGGGACAGGGGTCAATGAGCAGTTCTTC. Translated, it gives CASSFGTGVNEQFF.

This clonotype has at least ten counts. The chain joins TRBV20-1 to TRBJ2-1; the match to TRBD2 covers 9 bases. The V and J ends lost 0 bases and 10 bases, in that order; junction bases with no gene match: 7. The V gene's germline CDR1 is DFQATT and CDR2 SNEGSKA (reference sequence). CDR3 length: 14 amino acids. The CDR3 DNA follows: TGCAGTGCTAGAGATTTTGGTAGCGGGAGAGAGCAGTTCTTC. Translation gives CSARDFGSGREQFF.

Notes on this clonotype: The conserved phenylalanine or tryptophan normally closing the CDR3 is absent here, so this likely arose from a read error. In DNA form, the CDR3 reads TGCGCCAGCAGCCAAGGTTGGGATCGGAATGAGCAGTTCTAC. This codes for CASSQGWDRNEQFY. J is TRBJ2-1 and V is TRBV4-3; D remains ambiguous. V was clipped by 1 base and J by 7 bases, with 11 bases between them. Germline V lookup: CDR1 LGHNA, CDR2 YSLEER. This CDR3 contains 14 residues.

Details on this clonotype: A much larger clone is a single base away; this may be a read error. The V call is TRBV7-3, the J call TRBJ2-7; 12 bases line up with TRBD2. The germline gives CDR1 SGHTA, CDR2 FQGTGA. V lost 5 bases, J lost 7 bases, and 9 bases stayed unmatched. This CDR3 spans 15 amino acids. The CDR3 spells CASSLAGGPLSEQYF. DNA for the CDR3: TGTGCCAGCAGCCTAGCGGGAGGGCCGCTCAGTGAGCAGTACTTC.

The chain combines TRBV20-1 with TRBJ2-1; D perhaps matches TRBD1 (6 bases). Looked up from germline, CDR1 is DFQATT and CDR2 is SNEGSKA (reference sequence). The CDR3 runs to 13 residues. CDR3 nucleotides: TGCAGCCCGACCCCCACAGGGCCCAATGAGCAGTTCTTC. Translated, it gives CSPTPTGPNEQFF.

In the case of this clonotype: This clone may be a read error of a much larger clone one base away. The chain has TRBV21-1 and TRBJ2-1; TRBD2 reflects the table's D call only, with no check against the DNA. TRBV21-1 has pseudogene status. The CDR3 runs to 16 residues. The CDR3 DNA follows: TGTGCCAGCAGCAAAGAAAAGAGGCCCACCTACAATGAGCAGTTCTTC. It yields the protein CASSKEKRPTYNEQFF.

This clonotype has a single count. Mismatch with germline at one junction end may stem from a read error. The chain carries TRBV7-8 and TRBJ2-1, with TRBD2 matching 9 bases. The germline gives CDR1 SGHVS, CDR2 FQNEAQ. This CDR3 contains 16 residues. This CDR3 reads CTSSLVVPSGNNEQFF. DNA for the CDR3: TGTACCAGCAGCTTAGTAGTTCCTAGCGGGAACAATGAGCAGTTCTTC. The complete variable domain, with remaining parts taken from reference TRBV7-8 and TRBJ2-1, reads GAGVSQSPRYKVAKRGQDVALRCDPISGHVSLFWYQQALGQGPEFLTYFQNEAQLDKSGLPSDRFFAERPEGSVSTLKIQRTQQEDSAVYLCTSSLVVPSGNNEQFFGPGTRLTVL.

This clonotype was seen just once. The J gene is TRBJ2-4, the V gene TRBV20-1; possible D gene TRBD2, 5 bases. CDR1 and CDR2 from the germline V gene are DFQATT and SNEGSKA (reference sequence). The CDR3 runs 14 residues. Trimming removed 2 bases at V and 8 bases at J, with 16 bases between. The CDR3 region is CSARTVVRGDIQYF. The CDR3 DNA follows: TGCAGTGCTAGAACCGTAGTTCGGGGAGACATTCAGTACTTC.

The genes are TRBV2 and TRBJ2-7; no clear D. The CDR3 is 13 amino acids. Germline CDR1 reads SNHLY; CDR2 reads FYNNEI. Trimming took off 5 bases at V and 3 bases at J, with 11 bases between the two ends. The CDR3 reads CASSREKSYEQYF. The CDR3 DNA follows: TGTGCCAGCAGTCGAGAGAAAAGCTACGAGCAGTACTTC.

This chain connects TRBV4-3 to TRBJ2-1; D remains ambiguous. V was trimmed by 1 base and J by 9 bases, leaving 10 bases between them. From germline, CDR1 is LGHNA and CDR2 YSLEER. The CDR3 runs 13 residues. CDR3 DNA sequence: TGCGCCAGCAGCCAAGTGGGGTTGTCTGAGCAGTTCTTC. Translated: CASSQVGLSEQFF.

This clonotype was observed many times. The chain joins TRBV6-5 to TRBJ2-3, with 7 nucleotides matching TRBD1. This CDR3 contains 15 residues. V shed 4 bases, J shed 2 bases, and the junction held 6 bases outside the gene matches. Germline values: CDR1 MNHEY, CDR2 SVGAGI. As DNA, the CDR3 is TGTGCCAGCAGTTCTCTGGGGACAGTCACAGATACGCAGTATTTT. The encoded protein is CASSSLGTVTDTQYF.

A note on this clonotype: One base away lies a much larger clone, so this may be a sequencing read error. This chain joins TRBV29-1 and TRBJ2-5; tentative D call: TRBD2 (6 bases). Near its end, the DNA agrees better with TRBJ2-1, so the J call may be wrong. The CDR3 is 14 residues long. CDR1 is SQVTM, CDR2 ANQGSEA, per germline. In nucleotides, the CDR3 is TGCAGCGTTGAAGGCAAGGAGGGCCTAGAGACCCAGTTCTTC. Its protein product is CSVEGKEGLETQFF.

The chain carries TRBV21-1 and TRBJ2-6. TRBV21-1 is recorded as a pseudogene. The CDR3 is 15 residues long. CDR3 in amino acids: CASSKLVVGANVLTF. CDR3 coding DNA: TGTGCCAGCAGCAAATTGGTGGTCGGGGCCAACGTCCTGACTTTC.

The chain recombines TRBV6-1 with TRBJ2-5; perhaps TRBD1 as D (6 bases). Germline CDR1 and CDR2: MNHNS and SASEGT. The CDR3 covers 14 residues. The V gene lost 5 bases and the J gene lost 2 bases, with 12 bases spanning the gap. CDR3 bases: TGTGCCAGCAGTTGGGTGGGACAACAAGAGACCCAGTACTTC. Translating it yields CASSWVGQQETQYF.